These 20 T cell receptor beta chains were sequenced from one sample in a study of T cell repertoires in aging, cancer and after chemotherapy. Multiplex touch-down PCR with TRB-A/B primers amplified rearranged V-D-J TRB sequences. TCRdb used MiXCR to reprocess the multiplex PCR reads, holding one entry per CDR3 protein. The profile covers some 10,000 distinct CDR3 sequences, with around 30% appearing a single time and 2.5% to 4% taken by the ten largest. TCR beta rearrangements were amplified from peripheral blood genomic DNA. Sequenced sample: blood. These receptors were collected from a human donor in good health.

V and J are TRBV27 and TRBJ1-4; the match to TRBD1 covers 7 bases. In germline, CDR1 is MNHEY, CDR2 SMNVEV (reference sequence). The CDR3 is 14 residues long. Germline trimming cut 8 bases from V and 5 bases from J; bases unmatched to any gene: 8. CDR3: CASVPGQTNEKLFF. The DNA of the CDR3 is TGTGCCAGCGTTCCGGGACAGACAAATGAAAAACTGTTTTTT.

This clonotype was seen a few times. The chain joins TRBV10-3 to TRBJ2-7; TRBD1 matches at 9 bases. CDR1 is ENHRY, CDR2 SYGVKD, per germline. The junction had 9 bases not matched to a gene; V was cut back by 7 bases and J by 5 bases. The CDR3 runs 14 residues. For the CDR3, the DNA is TGTGCCATCACCCCGGGACAGGGAACCCACGAGCAGTACTTC. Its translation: CAITPGQGTHEQYF.

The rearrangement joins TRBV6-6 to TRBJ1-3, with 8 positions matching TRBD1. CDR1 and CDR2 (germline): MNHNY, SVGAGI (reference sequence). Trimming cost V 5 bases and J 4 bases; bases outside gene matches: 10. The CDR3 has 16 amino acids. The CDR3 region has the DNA TGTGCCAGCAGTGCCCCAGGGGGCGCAAACGGAAACACCATATATTTT. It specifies CASSAPGGANGNTIYF.

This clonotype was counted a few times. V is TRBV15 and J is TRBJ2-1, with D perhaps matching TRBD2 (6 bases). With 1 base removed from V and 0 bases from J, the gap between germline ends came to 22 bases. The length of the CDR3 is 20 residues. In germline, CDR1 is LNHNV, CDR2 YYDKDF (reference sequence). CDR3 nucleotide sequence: TGTGCCACCAGCAGAGTAGCGGACTTGTTGGCTCTCTACTCCTACAATGAGCAGTTCTTC. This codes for CATSRVADLLALYSYNEQFF.

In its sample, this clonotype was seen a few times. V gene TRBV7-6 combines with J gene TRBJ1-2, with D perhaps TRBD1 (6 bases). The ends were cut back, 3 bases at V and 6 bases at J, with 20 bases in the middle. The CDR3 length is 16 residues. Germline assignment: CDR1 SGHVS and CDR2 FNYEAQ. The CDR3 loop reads CASSFAGEGTVDGYTF. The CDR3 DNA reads TGTGCCAGCAGCTTCGCAGGGGAGGGTACGGTCGATGGCTACACCTTC.

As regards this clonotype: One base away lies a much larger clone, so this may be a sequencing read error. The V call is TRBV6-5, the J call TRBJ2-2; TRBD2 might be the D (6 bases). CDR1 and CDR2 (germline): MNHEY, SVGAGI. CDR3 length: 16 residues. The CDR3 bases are TGTGCCAGCAGTTACTCCTTTAGCGGCGACACCGGGGAGCTGGTTTTT. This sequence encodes CASSYSFSGDTGELVF.

CDR3 sequence: CASRALPAGRRNYGYTF. The CDR3 DNA is TGTGCCAGCAGGGCTCTACCGGCAGGACGGAGAAACTATGGCTACACCTTC. This rearrangement joins TRBV6-5 to TRBJ1-2; D unclear. CDR1 and CDR2 from the germline V gene are MNHEY and SVGAGI. The CDR3 has 17 residues. V lost 6 bases and J lost 2, with 22 bases in between.

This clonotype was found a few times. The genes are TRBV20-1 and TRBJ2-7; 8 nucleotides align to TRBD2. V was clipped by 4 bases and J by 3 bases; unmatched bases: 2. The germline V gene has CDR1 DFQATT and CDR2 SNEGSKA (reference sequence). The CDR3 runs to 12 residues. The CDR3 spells CSAKRGNYEQYF. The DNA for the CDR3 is TGCAGTGCTAAGCGGGGGAACTACGAGCAGTACTTC.

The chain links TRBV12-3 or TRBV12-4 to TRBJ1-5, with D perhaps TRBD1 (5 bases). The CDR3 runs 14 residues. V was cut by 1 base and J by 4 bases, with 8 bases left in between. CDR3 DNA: TGTGCCAGCAGTTTAGAGACAGCGAATCAGCCCCAGCATTTT. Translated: CASSLETANQPQHF.

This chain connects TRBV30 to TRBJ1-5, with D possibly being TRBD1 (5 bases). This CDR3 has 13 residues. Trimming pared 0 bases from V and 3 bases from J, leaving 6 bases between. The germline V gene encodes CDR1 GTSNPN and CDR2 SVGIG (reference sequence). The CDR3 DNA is TGTGCCTGGAGTGTAGGGGACAATCAGCCCCAGCATTTT. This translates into CAWSVGDNQPQHF.

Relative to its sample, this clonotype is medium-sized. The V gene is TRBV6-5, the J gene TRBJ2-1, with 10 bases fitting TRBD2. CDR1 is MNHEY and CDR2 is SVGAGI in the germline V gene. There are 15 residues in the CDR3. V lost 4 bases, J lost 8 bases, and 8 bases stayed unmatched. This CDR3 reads CASSSPSGRGDEQFF. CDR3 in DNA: TGTGCCAGCAGTTCTCCTAGCGGGAGAGGGGATGAGCAGTTCTTC.

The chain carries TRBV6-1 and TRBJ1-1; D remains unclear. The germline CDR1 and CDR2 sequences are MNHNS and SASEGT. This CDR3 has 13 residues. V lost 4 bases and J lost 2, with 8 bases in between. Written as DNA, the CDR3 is TGTGCCAGCAGTGGGCAGTTTAACACTGAAGCTTTCTTT. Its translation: CASSGQFNTEAFF.

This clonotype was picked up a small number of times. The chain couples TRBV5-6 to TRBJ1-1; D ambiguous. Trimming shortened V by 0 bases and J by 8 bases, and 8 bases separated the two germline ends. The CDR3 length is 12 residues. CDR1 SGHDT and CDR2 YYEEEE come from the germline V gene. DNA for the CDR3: TGTGCCAGCAGCTTGGCCCTCTCGGAAGCTTTCTTT. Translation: CASSLALSEAFF.

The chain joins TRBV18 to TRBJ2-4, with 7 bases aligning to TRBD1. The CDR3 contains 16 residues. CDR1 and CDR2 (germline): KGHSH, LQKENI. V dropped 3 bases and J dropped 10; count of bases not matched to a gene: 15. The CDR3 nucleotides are TGTGCCAGCTCACCCACGGAGACAGGGTCTTCCGGGATTCAGTACTTC. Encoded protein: CASSPTETGSSGIQYF.

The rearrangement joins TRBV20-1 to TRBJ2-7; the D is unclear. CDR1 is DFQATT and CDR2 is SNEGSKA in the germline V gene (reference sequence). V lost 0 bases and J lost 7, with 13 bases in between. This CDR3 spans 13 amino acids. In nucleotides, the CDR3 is TGCAGTGCTAGAGATACTGCTCTGGGGGAGCAGTACTTC. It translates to CSARDTALGEQYF.

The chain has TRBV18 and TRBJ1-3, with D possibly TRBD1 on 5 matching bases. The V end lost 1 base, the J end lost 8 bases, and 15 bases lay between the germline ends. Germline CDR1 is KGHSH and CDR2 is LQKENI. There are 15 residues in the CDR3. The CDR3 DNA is TGTGCCAGCTCACCACTTCAGGGCTCCTTGGACACCATATATTTT. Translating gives CASSPLQGSLDTIYF.

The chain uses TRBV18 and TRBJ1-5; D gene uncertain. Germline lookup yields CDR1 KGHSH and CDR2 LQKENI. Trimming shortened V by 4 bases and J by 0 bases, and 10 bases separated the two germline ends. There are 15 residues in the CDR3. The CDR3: CASSLVIDSNQPQHF. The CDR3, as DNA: TGTGCCAGCTCACTAGTGATCGATAGCAATCAGCCCCAGCATTTT.

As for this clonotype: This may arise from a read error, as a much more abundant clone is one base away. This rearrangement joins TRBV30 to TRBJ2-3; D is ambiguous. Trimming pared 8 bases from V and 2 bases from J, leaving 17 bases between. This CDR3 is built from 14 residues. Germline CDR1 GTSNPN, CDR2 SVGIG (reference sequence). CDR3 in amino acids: CASSVGRFTDTQYF. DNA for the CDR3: TGTGCCAGTAGTGTCGGACGGTTCACAGATACGCAGTATTTT.

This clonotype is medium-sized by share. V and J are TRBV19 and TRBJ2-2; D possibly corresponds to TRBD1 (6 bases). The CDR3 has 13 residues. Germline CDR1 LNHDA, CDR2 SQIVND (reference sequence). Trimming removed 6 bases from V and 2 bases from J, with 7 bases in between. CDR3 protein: CASSGTNTGELFF. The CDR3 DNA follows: TGTGCCAGTAGCGGGACAAACACCGGGGAGCTGTTTTTT.

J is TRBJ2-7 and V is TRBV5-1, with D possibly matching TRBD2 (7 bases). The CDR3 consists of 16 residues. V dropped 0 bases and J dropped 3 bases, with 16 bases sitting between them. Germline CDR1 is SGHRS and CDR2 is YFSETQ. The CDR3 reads CASSLGGGGPYYEQYF. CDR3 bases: TGCGCCAGCAGCTTGGGAGGGGGGGGTCCGTACTACGAGCAGTACTTC.